This TCR beta chain was profiled in a study of T cell repertoires in cytomegalovirus infection. As for the study in general: In public TCR beta signatures, there were indications of both CMV infection and matching HLA type. Broader study findings: Adding up the frequency of public TCR beta families identified people who carried CMV plus the relevant HLA. What dominated the ex vivo response were HLA-C-restricted CMV-specific TCR beta clonotypes.

A remark on this clonotype: Its target is not known. Possible read error: a much larger clone is one base away.

Germline values: CDR1 SGHVS, CDR2 FNYEAQ. This CDR3 spans 15 amino acids. V lost 4 bases to trimming and J lost 7 bases; unmatched junction nucleotides: 11. TCRdb re-called the reads with MiXCR, one entry per CDR3 protein. The sample has around 450,000 distinct CDR3 sequences, approximately 30% seen once; the top ten hold roughly 13%. This receptor was obtained from a human donor in good health (CMV status not recorded). Some clones in this sample may be carry-over from other donors' samples. The V gene is TRBV7-6, the J gene TRBJ2-3; TRBD2 matches 7 bases. Sequenced sample: PBMCs. The DNA for the CDR3 is TGTGCCAGCAGCTCCTGGACTAGTCCCCTTTATACGCAGTATTTT. This gives the protein CASSSWTSPLYTQYF.